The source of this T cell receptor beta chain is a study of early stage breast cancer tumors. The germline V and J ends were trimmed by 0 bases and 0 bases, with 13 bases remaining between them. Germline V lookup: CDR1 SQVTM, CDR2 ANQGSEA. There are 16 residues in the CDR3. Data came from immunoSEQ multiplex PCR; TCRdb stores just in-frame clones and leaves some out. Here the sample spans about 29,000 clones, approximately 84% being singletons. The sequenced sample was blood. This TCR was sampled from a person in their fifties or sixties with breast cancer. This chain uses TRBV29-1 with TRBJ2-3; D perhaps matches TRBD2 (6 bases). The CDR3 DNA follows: TGCAGCGTTGAAGATCGGGCGGGGACTAGCACAGATACGCAGTATTTT. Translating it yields CSVEDRAGTSTDTQYF.